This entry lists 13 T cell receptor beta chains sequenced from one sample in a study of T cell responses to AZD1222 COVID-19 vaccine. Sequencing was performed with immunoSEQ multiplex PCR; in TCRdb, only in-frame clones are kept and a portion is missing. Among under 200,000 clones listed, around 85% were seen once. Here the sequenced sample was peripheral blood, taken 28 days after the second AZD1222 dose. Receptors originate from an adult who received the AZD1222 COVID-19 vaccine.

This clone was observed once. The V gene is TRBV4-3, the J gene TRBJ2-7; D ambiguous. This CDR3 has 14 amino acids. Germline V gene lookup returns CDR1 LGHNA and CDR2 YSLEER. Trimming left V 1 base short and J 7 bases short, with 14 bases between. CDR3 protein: CASSQGVGSWEQYF. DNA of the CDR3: TGCGCCAGCAGCCAAGGGGTTGGGTCCTGGGAGCAGTACTTC.

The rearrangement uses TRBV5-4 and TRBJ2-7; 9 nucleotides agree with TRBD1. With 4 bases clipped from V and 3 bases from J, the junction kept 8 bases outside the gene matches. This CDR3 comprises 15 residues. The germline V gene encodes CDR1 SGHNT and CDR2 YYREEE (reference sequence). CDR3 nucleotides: TGTGCCAGCAGCAAGGACAGGGGCGCGGGCTACGAGCAGTACTTC. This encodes CASSKDRGAGYEQYF.

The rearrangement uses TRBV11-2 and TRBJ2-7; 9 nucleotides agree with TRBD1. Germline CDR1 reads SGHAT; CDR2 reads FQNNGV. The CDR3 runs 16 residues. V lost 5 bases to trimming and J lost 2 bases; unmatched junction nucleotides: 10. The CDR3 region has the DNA TGTGCCAGCAGCGCCAGTCCGGGACAGGGTCCCTACGAGCAGTACTTC. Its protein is CASSASPGQGPYEQYF.

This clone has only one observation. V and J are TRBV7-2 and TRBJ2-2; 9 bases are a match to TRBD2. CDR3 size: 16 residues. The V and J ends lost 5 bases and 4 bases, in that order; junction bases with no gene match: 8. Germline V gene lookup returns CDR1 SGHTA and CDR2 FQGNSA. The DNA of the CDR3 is TGTGCCAGCAGCCCACAGCGGGGGGCCATCACCGGGGAGCTGTTTTTT. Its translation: CASSPQRGAITGELFF.

CDR3 loop: CASGGYNSQYF. The CDR3, as DNA: TGTGCTAGTGGGGGGTATAATTCGCAGTATTTT. The rearrangement joins TRBV12-5 to TRBJ2-3; no reliable D call. Trimming stripped 6 bases from V and 10 bases from J, with 11 bases between. This CDR3 spans 11 amino acids. Germline V gene lookup returns CDR1 LGHNT and CDR2 FRNRAP.

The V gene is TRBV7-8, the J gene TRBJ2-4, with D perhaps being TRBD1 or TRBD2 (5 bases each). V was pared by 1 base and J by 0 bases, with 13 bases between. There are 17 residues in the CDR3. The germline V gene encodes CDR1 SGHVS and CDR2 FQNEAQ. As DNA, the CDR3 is TGTGCCAGCAGCTTAGGCCGGGGCGCTATAGCCAAAAACATTCAGTACTTC. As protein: CASSLGRGAIAKNIQYF.

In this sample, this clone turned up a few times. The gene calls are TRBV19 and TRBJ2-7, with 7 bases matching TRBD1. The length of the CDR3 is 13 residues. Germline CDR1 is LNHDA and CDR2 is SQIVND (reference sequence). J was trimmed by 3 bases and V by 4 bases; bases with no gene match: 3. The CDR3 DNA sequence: TGTGCCAGTAGTAAGGGACAGATCTACGAGCAGTACTTC. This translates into CASSKGQIYEQYF.

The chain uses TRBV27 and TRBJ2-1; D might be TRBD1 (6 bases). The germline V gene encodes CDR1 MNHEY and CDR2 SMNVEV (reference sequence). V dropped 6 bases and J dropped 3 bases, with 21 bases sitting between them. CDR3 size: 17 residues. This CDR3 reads CASSTLAPGHRYNEQFF. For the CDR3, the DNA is TGTGCCAGCAGCACTTTAGCCCCGGGACATCGCTACAATGAGCAGTTCTTC.

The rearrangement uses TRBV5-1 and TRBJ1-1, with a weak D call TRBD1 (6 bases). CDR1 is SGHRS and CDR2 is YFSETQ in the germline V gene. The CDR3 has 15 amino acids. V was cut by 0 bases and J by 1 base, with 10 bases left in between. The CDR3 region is CASSLEGDPNTEAFF. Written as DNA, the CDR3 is TGCGCCAGCAGCTTGGAGGGGGACCCGAACACTGAAGCTTTCTTT.

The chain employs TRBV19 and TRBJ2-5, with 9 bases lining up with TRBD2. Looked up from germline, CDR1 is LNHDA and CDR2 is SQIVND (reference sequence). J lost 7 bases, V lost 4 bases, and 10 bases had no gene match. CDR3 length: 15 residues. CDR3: CASSTSGEPSRTQYF. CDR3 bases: TGTGCCAGTAGTACTAGCGGGGAACCCTCTCGGACCCAGTACTTC.

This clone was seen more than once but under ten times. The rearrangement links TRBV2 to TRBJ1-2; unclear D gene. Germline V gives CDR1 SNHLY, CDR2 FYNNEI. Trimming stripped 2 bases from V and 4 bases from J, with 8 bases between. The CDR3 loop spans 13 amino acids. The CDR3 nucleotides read TGTGCCAGCAGTGAAATTACCGGCTATGGCTACACCTTC. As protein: CASSEITGYGYTF.

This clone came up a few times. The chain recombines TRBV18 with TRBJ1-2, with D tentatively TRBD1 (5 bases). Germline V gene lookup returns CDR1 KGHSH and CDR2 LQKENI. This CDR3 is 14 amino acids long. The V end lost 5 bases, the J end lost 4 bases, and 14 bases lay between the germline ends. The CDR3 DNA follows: TGTGCCAGCTCAAGGGACGGGGGGTCCTATGGCTACACCTTC. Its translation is CASSRDGGSYGYTF. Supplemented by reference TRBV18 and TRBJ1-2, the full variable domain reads NAGVMQNPRHLVRRRGQEARLRCSPMKGHSHVYWYRQLPEEGLKFMVYLQKENIIDESGMPKERFSAEFPKEGPSILRIQQVVRGDSAAYFCASSRDGGSYGYTFGSGTRLTVV.

CDR3 nucleotide sequence: TGTGCCAGCAGTTGGGACAGGGGACTCATGAACACTGAAGCTTTCTTT. It specifies CASSWDRGLMNTEAFF. V gene TRBV2 combines with J gene TRBJ1-1; the match to TRBD1 covers 10 bases. The CDR3 runs 16 residues. V dropped 5 bases and J dropped 0; count of bases not matched to a gene: 6. Germline V gives CDR1 SNHLY, CDR2 FYNNEI.